This TCR beta chain was captured by sequencing in a study of blood T cell repertoires in COVID-19. At the level of the study: Donors in the United States, Italy and Spain gave samples during acute or convalescent COVID-19.

Participants' reported clinical history set cohort assignment. Study processing details: Amplification from reference gene primers served as the basis for estimated nucleated cell counts. TCRdb's copy holds only in-frame clones and misses some; the assay was immunoSEQ multiplex PCR. V and J calls and clone size are given by that table; D and trimming were obtained from the DNA. The sample holds about 120,000 clones, over 80% seen once. The CDR3 length is 13 residues. Trimming cost V 1 base and J 6 bases, with 13 bases left between them. The V gene's germline CDR1 is GTSNPN and CDR2 SVGIG (reference sequence).

The clonotype originates from a woman younger than 45 who had recovered from COVID-19. V and J are TRBV30 and TRBJ2-7; D remains ambiguous. The material sequenced was PBMCs or T cells enriched from blood (not recorded which). The DNA of the CDR3 is TGTGCCTGGAGTGAAAATTCCTTTTCCGAGCAGTACTTC. It is translated as CAWSENSFSEQYF. The entire variable domain, with the rest obtained from reference TRBV30 and TRBJ2-7, is as follows: SQTIHQWPATLVQPVGSPLSLECTVEGTSNPNLYWYRQAAGRGLQLLFYSVGIGQISSEVPQNLSASRPQDRQFILSSKKLLLSDSGFYLCAWSENSFSEQYFGPGTRLTVT.